This note documents a single TCR beta chain sequence. The data originate from a study of shared clonotypes between healthy human individuals. Libraries were prepared by immunoSEQ multiplex PCR; TCRdb keeps only in-frame clonotypes and omits some of them. The data show about 2.3 million clones, approximately 90% seen once. CDR3 size: 14 residues. The germline CDR1 and CDR2 sequences are SNHLY and FYNNEI. V lost 2 bases and J lost 2, with 9 bases in between. The chain links TRBV2 to TRBJ1-1; no firm D call. Sequenced material: naive CD4+ T cells from PBMCs. The subset: CD45RA+ positively selected. The TCR was taken from a man in his late teens or twenties in good health. Some clones in this sample may be carry-over from other donors' samples. CDR3 sequence: CASSERRGNTEAFF. CDR3 nucleotide sequence: TGTGCCAGCAGTGAACGTCGGGGAAACACTGAAGCTTTCTTT.